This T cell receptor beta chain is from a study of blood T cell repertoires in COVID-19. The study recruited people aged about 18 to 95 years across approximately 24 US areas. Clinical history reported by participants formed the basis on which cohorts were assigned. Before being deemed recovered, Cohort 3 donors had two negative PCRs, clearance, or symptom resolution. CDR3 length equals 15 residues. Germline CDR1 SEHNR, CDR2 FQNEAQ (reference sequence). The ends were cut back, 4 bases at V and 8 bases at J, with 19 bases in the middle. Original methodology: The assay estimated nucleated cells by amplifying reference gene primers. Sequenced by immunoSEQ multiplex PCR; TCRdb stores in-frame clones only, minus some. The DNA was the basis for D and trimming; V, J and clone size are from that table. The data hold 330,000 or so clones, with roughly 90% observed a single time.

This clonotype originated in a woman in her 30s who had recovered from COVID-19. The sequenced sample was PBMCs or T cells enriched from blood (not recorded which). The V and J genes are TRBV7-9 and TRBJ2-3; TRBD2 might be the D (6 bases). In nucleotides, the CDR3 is TGTGCCAGCAGCTCCGGGACTCCGGGGAAGACTACGCAGTATTTT. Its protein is CASSSGTPGKTTQYF.